This TCR beta chain comes out of a study of blood T cells in healthy people across ages. A second PCR of roughly 7 to 11 cycles used a sample-barcoded 5' primer and a J-beta primer mix. MiXCR was run by TCRdb on the 5' RACE reads, yielding one entry per CDR3 protein. The sample holds under 1 million distinct CDR3 sequences; under 55% are singletons and the top ten take about a fifth. Study-level findings and limits: Per-million-T-cell TCR beta diversity fell roughly linearly with age.

Each donor supplied 7.5 to 10 milliliters of peripheral blood. Germline V gene lookup returns CDR1 MNHNY and CDR2 SVGAGI (reference sequence). CDR3 length equals 13 residues. The V end lost 6 bases, the J end lost 3 bases, and 12 bases lay between the germline ends. Concerning this clonotype: The antigen is not known.

The sample consisted of blood. The TCR sequence derives from a man aged 60 to 75 in good health. The V call is TRBV6-6, the J call TRBJ2-7; a possible D gene is TRBD2 (5 bases). The CDR3: CASSKNEGYEQYF. CDR3 DNA: TGTGCCAGCAGCAAGAACGAGGGCTACGAGCAGTACTTC.